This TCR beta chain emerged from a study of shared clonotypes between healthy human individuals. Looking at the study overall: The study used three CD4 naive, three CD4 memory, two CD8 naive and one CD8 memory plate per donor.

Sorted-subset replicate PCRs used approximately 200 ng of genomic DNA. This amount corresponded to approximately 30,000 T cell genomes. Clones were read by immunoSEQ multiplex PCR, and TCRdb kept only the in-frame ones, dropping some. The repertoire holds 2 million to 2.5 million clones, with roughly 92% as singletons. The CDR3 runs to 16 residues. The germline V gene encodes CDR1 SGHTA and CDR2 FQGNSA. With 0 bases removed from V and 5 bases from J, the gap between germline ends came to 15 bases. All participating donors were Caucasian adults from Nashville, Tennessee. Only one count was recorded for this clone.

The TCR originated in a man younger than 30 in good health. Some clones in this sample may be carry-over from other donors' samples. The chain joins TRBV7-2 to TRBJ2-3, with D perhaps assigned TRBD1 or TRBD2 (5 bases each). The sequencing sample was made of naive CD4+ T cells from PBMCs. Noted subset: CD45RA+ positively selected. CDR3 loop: CASSLASGALGDTQYF. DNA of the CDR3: TGTGCCAGCAGCTTAGCGTCCGGGGCCCTGGGAGATACGCAGTATTTT.